The 20 T cell receptor beta chains below come from one sample, sequenced in a study of radiotherapy plus CTLA-4 blockade in lung cancer. TCRdb keeps only in-frame clones here, not all; method: immunoSEQ multiplex PCR. The data show 80,000 to 100,000 clones, approximately 78% seen once. Sample: peripheral blood, taken from a patient treated with radiotherapy plus ipilimumab. These receptors were taken from a human donor with non-small cell lung cancer who had a partial response to radiotherapy plus ipilimumab.

This clone occurred once. The chain has TRBV28 and TRBJ2-2; TRBD1 matches at 8 bases. Trimming cost V 2 bases and J 5 bases; bases outside gene matches: 1. The CDR3 spans 14 residues. The germline gives CDR1 MDHEN, CDR2 SYDVKM. This chain's CDR3 is CASSLTGGTGELFF. Written as DNA, the CDR3 is TGTGCCAGCAGTTTAACAGGGGGGACCGGGGAGCTGTTTTTT. Full variable domain (outside the CDR3, taken from reference TRBV28 and TRBJ2-2): DVKVTQSSRYLVKRTGEKVFLECVQDMDHENMFWYRQDPGLGLRLIYFSYDVKMKEKGDIPEGYSVSREKKERFSLILESASTNQTSMYLCASSLTGGTGELFFGEGSRLTVL.

The genes are TRBV19 and TRBJ1-5, with TRBD1 matching over 7 bases. This CDR3 has 20 residues. Trimming took 3 bases from V and 12 from J; bases not matched to a gene: 29. CDR1 and CDR2 (germline): LNHDA, SQIVND (reference sequence). CDR3 sequence (DNA): TGTGCCAGTAGTATGGTTCCACCTAGCGCGACAGGGTCGGGAACGGAACGCCAGCATTTT. Protein sequence: CASSMVPPSATGSGTERQHF.

The chain employs TRBV27 and TRBJ2-6, with a tentative D call TRBD1 (6 bases). The germline gives CDR1 MNHEY, CDR2 SMNVEV (reference sequence). The CDR3 totals 17 residues. V lost 3 bases and J lost 0, with 12 bases in between. The chain's CDR3 is CASSFVGQSSGANVLTF. The DNA of the CDR3 is TGTGCCAGCAGTTTTGTCGGACAGAGCTCTGGGGCCAACGTCCTGACTTTC.

The J gene is TRBJ2-4, the V gene TRBV27; TRBD2 matches 8 bases. Germline trimming cut 7 bases from V and 7 bases from J; bases unmatched to any gene: 9. The CDR3 length is 14 residues. The V gene's germline CDR1 is MNHEY and CDR2 SMNVEV (reference sequence). The CDR3 region is CASTAGGAGNIQYF. The DNA of the CDR3 is TGTGCCAGCACGGCCGGGGGGGCAGGGAACATTCAGTACTTC.

The chain has TRBV4-1 and TRBJ2-1, with 7 bases lining up with TRBD2. Germline CDR1 is MGHRA and CDR2 is YSYEKL. The CDR3 length is 14 residues. V shed 3 bases and J 7 bases; nucleotides not matched to a gene: 6. For the CDR3, the DNA is TGCGCCAGCAGCCAGTTTGGGGGGGGGAATGAGCAGTTCTTC. This sequence encodes CASSQFGGGNEQFF.

This chain joins TRBV28 and TRBJ2-1; D remains unclear. CDR1 is MDHEN and CDR2 is SYDVKM in the germline V gene. V lost 5 bases, J lost 0 bases, and 14 bases lay in between. The CDR3 is 16 amino acids. DNA for the CDR3: TGTGCCAGCAGTATCGCAGGTACCCACTCCTACAATGAGCAGTTCTTC. Amino acids: CASSIAGTHSYNEQFF.

The rearrangement joins TRBV6-1 to TRBJ2-5; D remains ambiguous. Germline loops: CDR1 MNHNS, CDR2 SASEGT. CDR3 length: 14 residues. V lost 11 bases, J lost 5 bases, and 21 bases lay in between. The CDR3 protein is CALLTGLDGETQYF. In DNA form, the CDR3 reads TGTGCCCTCTTAACCGGGTTGGATGGGGAGACCCAGTACTTC.

A few counts support this clone. The rearrangement links TRBV11-2 to TRBJ2-7; D not certain. Germline CDR1 reads SGHAT; CDR2 reads FQNNGV. Trimming cost V 1 base and J 6 bases, with 10 bases left between them. The CDR3 has 13 residues. The CDR3 DNA is TGTGCCAGCAGCTTAGCAGGCGCGCGCGAGCAGTACTTC. This translates into CASSLAGAREQYF.

J is TRBJ1-5 and V is TRBV10-3; 12 bases align to TRBD1. With V trimmed by 0 bases and J by 6 bases, 3 bases remained unmatched. CDR3 length equals 16 residues. Germline CDR1 ENHRY, CDR2 SYGVKD. The CDR3 loop is CAISESGGQGAQPQHF. The CDR3 coding sequence is TGTGCCATCAGTGAGTCTGGGGGACAGGGGGCTCAGCCCCAGCATTTT.

The chain joins TRBV6-1 to TRBJ2-1; 7 nucleotides agree with TRBD2. Unmatched junction bases numbered 4, after V lost 1 base and J lost 7 bases. Germline CDR1 and CDR2: MNHNS and SASEGT. The CDR3 runs to 14 residues. The CDR3 DNA reads TGTGCCAGCAGTGAAGGACTAGCTCAGAATGAGCAGTTCTTC. Its protein is CASSEGLAQNEQFF.

The rearrangement links TRBV18 to TRBJ2-1; D possibly corresponds to TRBD2 (5 bases). CDR1 and CDR2 (germline): KGHSH, LQKENI. The CDR3 extends over 14 amino acids. The V and J ends lost 2 bases and 6 bases respectively, with 11 bases between them. CDR3 in DNA: TGTGCCAGCTCACCAATTGGAGGTCGCAATGAGCAGTTCTTC. Its translation is CASSPIGGRNEQFF.

The chain couples TRBV7-2 to TRBJ2-4, with D possibly TRBD2 on 6 matching bases. Looked up from germline, CDR1 is SGHTA and CDR2 is FQGNSA. Trimming shortened V by 4 bases and J by 7 bases, and 11 bases separated the two germline ends. This CDR3 is built from 13 residues. CDR3 sequence reads: CASSSPGGNIQYF. CDR3 DNA: TGTGCCAGCAGCTCGCCTGGAGGGAACATTCAGTACTTC.

The chain uses TRBV18 and TRBJ2-3; the D is unclear. CDR1 is KGHSH and CDR2 is LQKENI in the germline V gene. Between the trimmed V and J ends, which lost 0 bases and 5 bases, there was a span of 6 bases. The CDR3 extends over 13 amino acids. The CDR3 region is CASSPPEKDTQYF. The CDR3 DNA follows: TGTGCCAGCTCACCACCGGAGAAAGATACGCAGTATTTT.

The chain uses TRBV27 and TRBJ2-7, with a possible D match to TRBD2 (6 bases). V was cut by 4 bases and J by 2 bases, with 12 bases left in between. Germline assignment: CDR1 MNHEY and CDR2 SMNVEV (reference sequence). The CDR3 spans 14 residues. CDR3 protein: CASSSRWRAYEQYF. DNA of the CDR3: TGTGCCAGCAGTTCCCGGTGGAGGGCCTACGAGCAGTACTTC.

The chain carries TRBV29-1 and TRBJ2-1; 7 nucleotides line up with TRBD2. The CDR3 runs 14 residues. The trim removed 6 bases at V and 8 bases at J, leaving 13 bases unmatched. CDR1 and CDR2 (germline): SQVTM, ANQGSEA. CDR3 sequence (DNA): TGCAGCGTCTACGGGGGGAGTCGGGGAGATGAGCAGTTCTTC. This codes for CSVYGGSRGDEQFF.

The chain is built from TRBV6-1 and TRBJ2-1; 8 bases are a match to TRBD1. Trimming removed 10 bases from V and 8 bases from J; junction bases left unmatched: 10. CDR1 and CDR2 (germline): MNHNS, SASEGT. CDR3 length: 13 amino acids. CDR3 sequence (DNA): TGTGCCACACGACAGGGGAGTGTTGATGAGCAGTTCTTC. It is translated as CATRQGSVDEQFF.

The chain uses TRBV28 and TRBJ2-7; 14 bases match TRBD2. Losses at the gene ends were 5 bases for V and 3 bases for J; bases not matched to a gene: 9. Germline loops: CDR1 MDHEN, CDR2 SYDVKM. The CDR3 has 17 residues. For the CDR3, the DNA is TGTGCCAGCAGTCCCAAGCCCGGGACTAGCGGGAGCTACGAGCAGTACTTC. Translated, it gives CASSPKPGTSGSYEQYF.

This clone was found a few times. The V call is TRBV5-1, the J call TRBJ2-3; D call uncertain. V gave up 0 bases and J gave up 6 bases, with 8 bases separating them. This CDR3 spans 13 amino acids. Germline V gives CDR1 SGHRS, CDR2 YFSETQ. The CDR3 DNA follows: TGCGCCAGCAGCTTGGCGTATGCGGATACGCAGTATTTT. Protein product: CASSLAYADTQYF.

The chain employs TRBV29-1 and TRBJ2-5, with a tentative D call TRBD1 (6 bases). The CDR3 is made up of 13 amino acids. Germline assignment: CDR1 SQVTM and CDR2 ANQGSEA. The V end was cut by 5 bases, the J end by 0 bases, with 10 bases between. CDR3 DNA sequence: TGCAGCGTTATGGACAGAAACCAAGAGACCCAGTACTTC. It codes for CSVMDRNQETQYF. Full variable domain (remainder filled in from reference TRBV29-1 and TRBJ2-5): SAVISQKPSRDICQRGTSLTIQCQVDSQVTMMFWYRQQPGQSLTLIATANQGSEATYESGFVIDKFPISRPNLTFSTLTVSNMSPEDSSIYLCSVMDRNQETQYFGPGTRLLVL.

The rearrangement uses TRBV5-8 and TRBJ2-7; TRBD1 matches at 8 bases. The CDR3 contains 15 residues. CDR1 and CDR2 from the germline V gene are SGHTS and YDEGEE. V shed 0 bases and J 5 bases; nucleotides not matched to a gene: 7. CDR3 amino acids: CASSLASAGGDEQYF. The DNA for the CDR3 is TGTGCCAGCAGCTTGGCGTCGGCAGGGGGCGACGAGCAGTACTTC.